This is a list of T cell receptor beta chains from one sample in a study of blood T cell repertoires in COVID-19. Assay used: immunoSEQ multiplex PCR; TCRdb lists only in-frame clones, some missing. The data show some 260,000 clones, 82% seen once. Material: peripheral blood. The source of these receptors is a woman older than 75 with active or convalescent COVID-19. Both conserved end residues are part of each CDR3. A D gene is named only where the DNA matches it firmly. The size of a clone is reported for some rows only, either as once, few or many, or as a class for expanded clones.

>NA|TRBV18|once|TRBJ2-1
CASSPAGDSYNEQFF
TGTGCCAGCTCACCAGCAGGGGACTCCTACAATGAGCAGTTCTTC
>NA|TRBV28|NA|TRBJ1-2
CAIGRGGSYGYTF
TGTGCCATCGGGAGGGGAGGAAGCTATGGCTACACCTTC
>TRBD1|TRBV2|NA|TRBJ2-5
CASSGTGPRETQYF
TGTGCCAGCAGTGGGACAGGGCCTCGGGAGACCCAGTACTTC
>TRBD1|TRBV15|NA|TRBJ1-2
CATSPRTGDGYTF
TGTGCCACCAGCCCACGGACAGGAGATGGCTACACCTTC
>TRBD2|TRBV11-3|few|TRBJ2-7
CASSLTAGGEYEQYF
TGTGCCAGCAGCTTAACCGCGGGAGGCGAATACGAGCAGTACTTC
>TRBD1|TRBV19|NA|TRBJ1-1
CASTLGQTNTEAFF
TGTGCCAGTACTCTGGGACAGACTAACACTGAAGCTTTCTTT
>NA|TRBV28|few|TRBJ1-1
CASSPEDYTEAFF
TGTGCCAGCAGCCCAGAAGATTACACTGAAGCTTTCTTT
>NA|TRBV30|NA|TRBJ2-1
CAWSLGGYNEQFF
TGTGCCTGGAGCCTCGGGGGCTACAATGAGCAGTTCTTC
>NA|TRBV19|NA|TRBJ2-3
CASSTLPGGGYLTDTQYF
TGTGCCAGTAGTACCCTACCAGGTGGGGGCTATCTCACAGATACGCAGTATTTT
>NA|TRBV2|NA|TRBJ2-5
CASNPGETQYF
TGTGCCAGCAATCCGGGGGAGACCCAGTACTTC
>NA|TRBV6-1|once|TRBJ1-1
CASSEPRGNTEAFF
TGTGCCAGCAGTGAACCCAGGGGGAACACTGAAGCTTTCTTT
>NA|TRBV10-1|NA|TRBJ2-7
CASSLATGEQYF
TGCGCCAGCAGTCTGGCAACAGGGGAGCAGTACTTC
>TRBD1|TRBV7-9|NA|TRBJ1-4
CASSTLRDSDEKLFF
TGTGCCAGCAGCACGCTCCGGGACAGCGACGAAAAACTGTTTTTT
>TRBD1|TRBV7-2|NA|TRBJ1-3
CASSQDRGSGNTIYF
TGTGCCAGCAGCCAGGACAGGGGCTCTGGAAACACCATATATTTT
>TRBD1|TRBV7-2|NA|TRBJ1-1
CASSQQGASTEAFF
TGTGCCAGCAGCCAACAGGGGGCAAGTACTGAAGCTTTCTTT
>TRBD1|TRBV4-1|NA|TRBJ2-7
CASSQGGQGTYEQYF
TGCGCCAGCAGCCAAGGGGGACAGGGGACCTACGAGCAGTACTTC
>NA|TRBV19|few|TRBJ1-5
CASSIMGPRQPQHF
TGTGCCAGTAGTATTATGGGGCCGCGGCAGCCCCAGCATTTT
>NA|TRBV5-1|NA|TRBJ2-3
CASSSLGRGDTQYF
TGCGCCAGCAGCTCACTAGGCCGAGGCGATACGCAGTATTTT
>NA|TRBV28|NA|TRBJ1-1
CASSLPRMNTEAFF
TGTGCCAGCAGTTTACCCAGAATGAACACTGAAGCTTTCTTT
>NA|TRBV11-2|NA|TRBJ2-7
CASSLGRGQPYEQYF
TGTGCCAGCAGCTTAGGGCGCGGACAGCCCTACGAGCAGTACTTC
>NA|TRBV29-1|NA|TRBJ2-3
CTATDGTDTQYF
TGCACCGCGACAGACGGCACAGATACGCAGTATTTT
>NA|TRBV28|NA|TRBJ2-7
CASSSMRPQQYF
TGTGCCAGCAGTTCAATGAGGCCGCAACAGTACTTC
>TRBD2|TRBV4-1|NA|TRBJ2-2
CASSQDLASGGGELFF
TGCGCCAGCAGCCAAGATCTGGCTAGCGGGGGCGGGGAGCTGTTTTTT
>TRBD2|TRBV5-1|NA|TRBJ2-1
CASRLLAGDNNEQFF
TGCGCCAGCAGGTTACTAGCGGGAGACAACAATGAGCAGTTCTTC
>TRBD2|TRBV5-1|NA|TRBJ2-3
CASSLVAGWLDTQYF
TGCGCCAGCAGCTTGGTAGCGGGATGGCTAGATACGCAGTATTTT
>TRBD1|TRBV12-5|NA|TRBJ2-1
CASGLATGSNEQFF
TGTGCTAGTGGTTTGGCGACAGGGAGCAATGAGCAGTTCTTC
>NA|TRBV19|NA|TRBJ1-5
CASRGTLSNQPQHF
TGTGCCAGTAGGGGGACACTGAGCAATCAGCCCCAGCATTTT
>NA|TRBV5-1|once|TRBJ2-7
CASSLHFGVGLNEQYF
TGCGCCAGCAGCTTGCATTTCGGGGTCGGGCTTAACGAGCAGTACTTC
>TRBD1|TRBV7-2|NA|TRBJ1-6
CASSTTGGLNNSPLHF
TGTGCCAGCAGCACCACAGGGGGCCTAAATAATTCACCCCTCCACTTT
>NA|TRBV16|NA|TRBJ1-2
CASSQSLGGKNYGYTF
TGTGCCAGCAGCCAATCGCTCGGAGGGAAGAACTATGGCTACACCTTC
>NA|TRBV19|NA|TRBJ2-7
CASSPHRAPSSYEQYF
TGTGCCAGTAGTCCCCACAGGGCGCCCAGCTCCTACGAGCAGTACTTC